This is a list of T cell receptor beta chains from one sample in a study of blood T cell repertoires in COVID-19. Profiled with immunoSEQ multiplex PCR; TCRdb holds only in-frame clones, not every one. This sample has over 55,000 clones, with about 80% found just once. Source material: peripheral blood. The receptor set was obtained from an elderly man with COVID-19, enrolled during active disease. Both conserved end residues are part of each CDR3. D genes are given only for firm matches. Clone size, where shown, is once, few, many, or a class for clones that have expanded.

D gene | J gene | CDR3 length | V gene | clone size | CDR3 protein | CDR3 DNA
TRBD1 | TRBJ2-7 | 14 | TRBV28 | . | CASSFQGENYEQYF | TGTGCCAGCAGTTTTCAGGGGGAGAATTACGAGCAGTACTTC
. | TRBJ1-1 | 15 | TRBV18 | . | CASSPPTGMNTEAFF | TGTGCCAGCTCACCACCCACAGGGATGAACACTGAAGCTTTCTTT
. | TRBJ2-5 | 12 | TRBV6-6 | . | CASSYPEETQYF | TGTGCCAGCAGTTACCCCGAAGAGACCCAGTACTTC
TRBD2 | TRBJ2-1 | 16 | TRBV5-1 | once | CASSLVLAGAYNEQFF | TGCGCCAGCAGCTTGGTGCTAGCGGGAGCCTACAATGAGCAGTTCTTC
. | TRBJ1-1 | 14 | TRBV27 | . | CASSPQRGFTEAFF | TGTGCCAGCAGTCCCCAGAGGGGGTTCACTGAAGCTTTCTTT
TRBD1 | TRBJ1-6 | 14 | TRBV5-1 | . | CASSMDRGNSPLHF | TGCGCCAGCAGCATGGACAGGGGGAATTCACCCCTCCACTTT
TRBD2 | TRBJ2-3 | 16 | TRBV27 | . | CASQPQTSGGGDTQYF | TGTGCCAGTCAACCCCAGACTAGCGGGGGCGGAGATACGCAGTATTTT
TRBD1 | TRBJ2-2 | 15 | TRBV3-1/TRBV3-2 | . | CASSPSTGSTGELFF | TGTGCCAGCAGCCCCTCGACAGGGAGCACCGGGGAGCTGTTTTTT
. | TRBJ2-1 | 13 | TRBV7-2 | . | CASSPLFYNEQFF | TGTGCCAGCAGCCCCCTATTTTACAATGAGCAGTTCTTC
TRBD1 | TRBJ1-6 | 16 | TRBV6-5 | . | CASSYGRGTYNSPLHF | TGTGCCAGCAGTTATGGCAGGGGGACTTATAATTCACCCCTCCACTTT
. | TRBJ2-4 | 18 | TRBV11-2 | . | CASSLDRDALLAKNIQYF | TGTGCCAGCAGCTTAGATCGGGATGCGTTATTAGCCAAAAACATTCAGTACTTC
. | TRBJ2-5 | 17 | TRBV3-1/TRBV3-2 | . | CASSQARRSSGQETQYF | TGTGCCAGCAGCCAAGCTAGGAGGTCGAGTGGCCAAGAGACCCAGTACTTC
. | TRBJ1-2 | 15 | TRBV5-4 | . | CASSLKGQKNYGYTF | TGTGCCAGCAGCTTAAAGGGACAAAAAAACTATGGCTACACCTTC
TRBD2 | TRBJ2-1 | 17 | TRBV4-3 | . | CASSQAPPGLAYNEQFF | TGCGCCAGCAGCCAAGCCCCTCCGGGACTAGCGTACAATGAGCAGTTCTTC
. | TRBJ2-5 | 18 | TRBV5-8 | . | CASSRDTKYGRGVETQYF | TGTGCCAGCAGCCGGGACACCAAGTACGGTAGAGGCGTGGAGACCCAGTACTTC
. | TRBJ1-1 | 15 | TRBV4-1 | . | CASSYEGDRGTEAFF | TGCGCCAGCAGCTATGAGGGGGATAGGGGTACTGAAGCTTTCTTT
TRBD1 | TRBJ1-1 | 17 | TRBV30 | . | CAWTRPYRGKENTEAFF | TGTGCCTGGACCAGACCGTACAGGGGAAAAGAGAACACTGAAGCTTTCTTT